This TCR beta chain emerged from a study of cytomegalovirus exposure and HLA in healthy donors. Only in-frame clones appear in the TCRdb table, and some are missing; sequencing was by immunoSEQ multiplex PCR. This sample has some 200,000 clones; approximately 90% occur once, and the top ten carry 0.85% to 1.2%. This clone appeared a single time. V shed 5 bases and J 5 bases; nucleotides not matched to a gene: 21. Germline V lookup: CDR1 MDHEN, CDR2 SYDVKM. This CDR3 contains 18 residues. The clonotype was recovered from a woman between 18 and 29 years old in good health and CMV-seronegative. Sample: PBMCs. This sequence joins TRBV28 and TRBJ2-7, with 7 bases identical to TRBD1. CDR3: CASSPRTMDRLVSHEQYF. CDR3 sequence (DNA): TGTGCCAGCAGTCCGAGGACCATGGACAGGTTAGTTTCGCACGAGCAGTACTTC.